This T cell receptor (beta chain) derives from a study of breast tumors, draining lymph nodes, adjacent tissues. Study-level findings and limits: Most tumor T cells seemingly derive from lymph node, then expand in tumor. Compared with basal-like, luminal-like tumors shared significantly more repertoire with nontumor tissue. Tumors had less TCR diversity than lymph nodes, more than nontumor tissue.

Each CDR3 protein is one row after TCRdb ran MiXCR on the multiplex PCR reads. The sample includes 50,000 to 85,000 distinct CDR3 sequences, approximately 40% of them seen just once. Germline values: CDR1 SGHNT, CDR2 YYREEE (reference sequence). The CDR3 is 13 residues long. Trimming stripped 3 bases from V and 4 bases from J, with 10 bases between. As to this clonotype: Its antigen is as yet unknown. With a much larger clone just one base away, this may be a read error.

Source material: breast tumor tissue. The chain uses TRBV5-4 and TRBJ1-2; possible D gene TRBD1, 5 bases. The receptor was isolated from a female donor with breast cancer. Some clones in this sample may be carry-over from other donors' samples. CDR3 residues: CASSWDGSYGYTF. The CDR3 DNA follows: TGTGCCAGCAGCTGGGACGGAAGCTATGGCTACACCTTC.